This is a list of T cell receptor beta chains from one sample in a study of blood T cell repertoires in COVID-19. Profiled with immunoSEQ multiplex PCR; TCRdb holds only in-frame clones, not every one. The sample holds about 200,000 clones, 84% seen once. The sample was peripheral blood. These receptors all come from a man aged 45-65 years with active or convalescent COVID-19. The CDR3 runs from the conserved cysteine through the conserved F or W. The D gene is left open where the match is weak. Some rows mark clone size as missing; the rest say once, few, many or name a class of expanded clone.

TRBV19	.	TRBJ2-1	TRBD2	TGTGCCGTACGGGAGGGCCCCTACAATGAGCAGTTCTTC	CAVREGPYNEQFF
TRBV2	.	TRBJ1-5	.	TGTGCCAGCAGCCGCCTATTTAATCAGCCCCAGCATTTT	CASSRLFNQPQHF
TRBV28	.	TRBJ1-2	TRBD1	TGTGCCAGCAGTTTATTAGGCGGACAGGGGGAGTACGGCTACACCTTC	CASSLLGGQGEYGYTF
TRBV6-1	.	TRBJ1-2	.	TGTGCCAGCCTCCGGGGGGAGGGCTATGGCTACACCTTC	CASLRGEGYGYTF
TRBV15	.	TRBJ2-7	TRBD2	TGTGCCACCAGCAGTCCGGGACTAGCGGGACCCTCCGAGCAGTACTTC	CATSSPGLAGPSEQYF
TRBV20-1	.	TRBJ1-2	TRBD1	TGCAGTGCTAGTTGGAGGGGGCGGAACTATGGCTACACCTTC	CSASWRGRNYGYTF
TRBV7-2	.	TRBJ1-2	.	TGTGCCAGCAGCCAGCAGGGTTTAGGCTATGGCTACACCTTC	CASSQQGLGYGYTF
TRBV7-9	.	TRBJ2-7	TRBD2	TGTGCCAGCAGCTTCAGACTAGCGGACGGCTACGAGCAGTACTTC	CASSFRLADGYEQYF
TRBV21-1	.	TRBJ1-6	.	TGTGCCAGCAGCCACCCAGGTTCGAGATCACCCCTCCACTTT	CASSHPGSRSPLHF
TRBV7-3	.	TRBJ2-7	.	TGTGCCAGCAGCTTAACCGGAGGATTGACCTACGAGCAGTACTTC	CASSLTGGLTYEQYF
TRBV2	.	TRBJ2-7	.	TGTGCCAGCAGTGATGCCCCAGGGACCTACGAGCAGTACTTC	CASSDAPGTYEQYF
TRBV30	.	TRBJ1-1	.	TGTGCCTACAATAAACAGGGAAACACTGAAGCTTTCTTT	CAYNKQGNTEAFF
TRBV7-2	.	TRBJ2-3	TRBD1	TGTGCCAGCAGCTTCATGACAGGGGGACGGGCAGATACGCAGTATTTT	CASSFMTGGRADTQYF
TRBV7-2	.	TRBJ2-5	.	TGTGCCAGCAGCTTAGTCTCTTCCGTAAGGGGGCAAGAGACCCAGTACTTC	CASSLVSSVRGQETQYF
TRBV7-9	.	TRBJ2-1	.	TGTGCCAGCAGCCCACAGGCCATTAACTTGAATGAGCAGTTCTTC	CASSPQAINLNEQFF
TRBV27	.	TRBJ2-7	.	TGTGCCAGCAGTACTAGGGACAACCTCTACGAGCAGTACTTC	CASSTRDNLYEQYF
TRBV30	.	TRBJ2-1	.	TGTGCCTGGAGTGTTGGGGCCGGTGGCGATGAGCAGTTCTTC	CAWSVGAGGDEQFF
TRBV12-3/TRBV12-4	.	TRBJ1-4	.	TGTGCCAGCAAACGGGAGAATGAAAAACTGTTTTTT	CASKRENEKLFF
TRBV19	.	TRBJ2-3	.	TGTGCCAGTAGTACGACAGTGCGCACAGATACGCAGTATTTT	CASSTTVRTDTQYF
TRBV3-1/TRBV3-2	.	TRBJ2-7	.	TGTGCCAGCAGCCCACTGACAACCTCCTACGAGCAGTACTTC	CASSPLTTSYEQYF
TRBV5-1	.	TRBJ1-1	TRBD1	TGCGCCAGCAGCCCAGGACAGGGGACACTGAACACTGAAGCTTTCTTT	CASSPGQGTLNTEAFF
TRBV28	.	TRBJ2-5	TRBD1	TGTGCCAGCAGTTTATGGAGGGACAGGGGTGAGACCCAGTACTTC	CASSLWRDRGETQYF
TRBV6-2/TRBV6-3	.	TRBJ2-5	.	TGTGCCAGCAGTTACCCAGACAGTTCTCGGACCCAGTACTTC	CASSYPDSSRTQYF
TRBV15	once	TRBJ1-1	TRBD1	TGTGCCACCAGCACTAAGACAGGGGGCACTGAAGCTTTCTTT	CATSTKTGGTEAFF
TRBV9	.	TRBJ2-7	TRBD1	TGTGCCAGCAGCGAGAACCGGGACAGGGGATCCTACGAGCAGTACTTC	CASSENRDRGSYEQYF
TRBV28	.	TRBJ1-4	.	TGTGCCAGCAGTTTACAAGGGGGAAGGCGTGAAAAACTGTTTTTT	CASSLQGGRREKLFF
TRBV19	.	TRBJ1-5	.	TGTGCCAGTAGTAACAGAAGGGGTATTGGCAATCAGCCCCAGCATTTT	CASSNRRGIGNQPQHF
TRBV18	.	TRBJ2-1	TRBD2	TGTGCCAGCTCACCAGGGACTAGCGGGAACAATGAGCAGTTCTTC	CASSPGTSGNNEQFF
TRBV19	.	TRBJ1-5	.	TGTGCCAGTAGTCTCCAGGGTAACAATCAGCCCCAGCATTTT	CASSLQGNNQPQHF
TRBV5-1	few	TRBJ1-1	.	TGCGCCAGCAGCTTCGACGGGAAGAACACTGAAGCTTTCTTT	CASSFDGKNTEAFF
TRBV9	.	TRBJ1-1	.	TGTGCCAGCAGCGTCAGTGGTGGGGGGAGGTACACTGAAGCTTTCTTT	CASSVSGGGRYTEAFF